These T cell receptor beta chains were read from a single sample in a study of shared clonotypes between healthy human individuals. Here immunoSEQ multiplex PCR was the method, and the copy in TCRdb shows in-frame clones only, minus some. In the table there are 2 million to 2.5 million clones, approximately 95% of which are singletons. Specimen: naive CD4+ T cells from PBMCs. Source of these receptors: a man aged 18 to 35 in good health. Some clones in this sample may be carry-over from other donors' samples. Both conserved end residues are part of each CDR3. A D gene is named only where the DNA matches it firmly. Rows give clone size only sometimes, using once, few, many, or a class for an expanded clone.

v_call,j_call,clone_size,d_call,cdr3_aa,cdr3_nt
TRBV15,TRBJ1-2,few,NA,CATSREVGVGYTF,TGTGCCACCAGCAGAGAAGTCGGGGTTGGCTACACCTTC
TRBV7-2,TRBJ2-1,NA,NA,CASSLVQNNEQFF,TGTGCCAGCAGCTTAGTACAGAACAATGAGCAGTTCTTC
TRBV7-9,TRBJ2-7,NA,NA,CASSGTDEQYF,TGTGCCAGCAGCGGGACGGACGAGCAGTACTTC
TRBV6-5,TRBJ1-1,NA,NA,CASMSALRTEAFF,TGTGCCAGCATGTCCGCCCTTCGGACTGAAGCTTTCTTT
TRBV6-1,TRBJ2-3,NA,TRBD1,CASAKGQGGDTQYF,TGTGCCAGCGCCAAGGGACAGGGGGGAGATACGCAGTATTTT
TRBV29-1,TRBJ1-1,few,NA,CSVRGSDTEAFF,TGCAGCGTTAGGGGTTCGGATACTGAAGCTTTCTTT
TRBV11-2,TRBJ2-2,NA,NA,CASSLWAGTMNTGELFF,TGTGCCAGCAGCTTATGGGCAGGGACGATGAACACCGGGGAGCTGTTTTTT
TRBV6-6,TRBJ2-3,NA,NA,CASSPATDTQYF,TGTGCCAGCAGCCCAGCGACAGATACGCAGTATTTT
TRBV7-2,TRBJ1-5,NA,NA,CASSLARDNNQPQHF,TGTGCCAGCAGCTTAGCGCGGGACAACAATCAGCCCCAGCATTTT
TRBV7-3,TRBJ2-2,NA,TRBD2,CASSLLAAANTGELFF,TGTGCCAGCAGCTTACTAGCGGCCGCCAACACCGGGGAGCTGTTTTTT
TRBV9,TRBJ2-7,NA,NA,CASSTRPENYEQYF,TGTGCCAGCAGCACCCGGCCAGAGAACTACGAGCAGTACTTC
TRBV30,TRBJ2-7,NA,TRBD1,CAWSTGEGYEQYF,TGTGCCTGGTCGACAGGGGAAGGGTACGAGCAGTACTTC
TRBV11-1,TRBJ2-2,NA,TRBD1,CASSPDRGNTGELFF,TGTGCCAGCAGCCCGGACAGGGGGAACACCGGGGAGCTGTTTTTT
TRBV19,TRBJ2-7,once,NA,CASSSTGYEQYF,TGTGCCAGTAGTTCTACAGGTTACGAGCAGTACTTC
TRBV28,TRBJ2-3,NA,TRBD1,CASSTDRARFDTQYF,TGTGCCAGCAGTACCGACAGGGCGCGGTTCGATACGCAGTATTTT
TRBV27,TRBJ2-2,NA,TRBD1,CASSSRRTGNTGELFF,TGTGCCAGCAGTTCACGCCGGACAGGGAACACCGGGGAGCTGTTTTTT
TRBV28,TRBJ1-5,NA,NA,CASSLWAQGLSNQPQHF,TGTGCCAGCAGTTTATGGGCACAGGGTCTAAGCAATCAGCCCCAGCATTTT
TRBV29-1,TRBJ1-2,NA,NA,CSVESSDGENGYTF,TGCAGCGTTGAAAGCTCGGACGGGGAGAATGGCTACACCTTC
TRBV4-3,TRBJ2-1,NA,TRBD2,CASSQVGRGSAYNEQFF,TGCGCCAGCAGCCAAGTGGGTCGCGGGAGCGCCTACAATGAGCAGTTCTTC
TRBV11-3,TRBJ1-3,NA,NA,CASSSGSGSGNTIYF,TGTGCCAGCAGCTCAGGCTCGGGGTCTGGAAACACCATATATTTT
TRBV7-9,TRBJ2-7,NA,TRBD2,CASSLGLAGGAYEQYF,TGTGCCAGCAGCTTGGGACTAGCGGGAGGGGCCTACGAGCAGTACTTC
TRBV27,TRBJ1-1,once,TRBD1,CASSFLRTGPTNTEAFF,TGTGCCAGCAGTTTTCTACGGACAGGGCCGACGAACACTGAAGCTTTCTTT
TRBV6-5,TRBJ2-7,NA,NA,CASSYSLLEGHYEQYF,TGTGCCAGCAGTTACTCGTTACTCGAGGGCCACTACGAGCAGTACTTC
TRBV5-1,TRBJ2-5,NA,NA,CASSLRDLQETQYF,TGCGCCAGCAGCTTGAGGGACCTGCAAGAGACCCAGTACTTC
TRBV20-1,TRBJ2-3,NA,NA,CTGTDTQYF,TGCACTGGGACAGATACGCAGTATTTT
TRBV7-2,TRBJ2-3,NA,NA,CASIEGGLLSTDTQYF,TGTGCCAGCATCGAGGGGGGACTTCTTAGCACAGATACGCAGTATTTT
TRBV18,TRBJ2-1,NA,TRBD2,CASKGLATYNEQFF,TGTGCCAGCAAAGGACTAGCAACCTACAATGAGCAGTTCTTC
TRBV27,TRBJ2-3,NA,NA,CASSETGLGWLADTQYF,TGTGCCAGCAGTGAAACGGGACTGGGTTGGCTAGCCGATACGCAGTATTTT
TRBV7-6,TRBJ2-5,NA,NA,CASSSRTRGETQYF,TGTGCCAGCAGCTCCCGGACCCGAGGAGAGACCCAGTACTTC
TRBV5-4,TRBJ1-1,once,NA,CASSLDPGKGTEAFF,TGTGCCAGCAGCTTGGATCCAGGGAAGGGAACTGAAGCTTTCTTT
TRBV5-8,TRBJ1-3,NA,TRBD1,CASSSGTGASSGNTIYF,TGTGCCAGCAGCAGCGGGACAGGGGCGAGCTCTGGAAACACCATATATTTT
TRBV9,TRBJ2-2,NA,NA,CASSLLTGELFF,TGTGCCAGCAGCCTGTTAACCGGGGAGCTGTTTTTT